This T cell receptor (beta chain) was observed in a study of beta chain features in type 1 diabetes. Expressed TCRB transcripts were sequenced because the isolated RNA had all been reverse transcribed beforehand. The repertoire was sequenced with immunoSEQ multiplex PCR; TCRdb's copy has only in-frame clones and lacks some. The sample records a few hundred thousand clones, approximately 15% being singletons. A single heparinised draw of about 120 mL on average was taken per donor. Regarding the study as a whole: Moderately but significantly shorter TCRB CDR3s were found in Type 1 diabetes patients in all four CD4+ subsets. It was possible that PCR favored shorter templates, equally so in patients and controls.

Remarks on this clone: No antigen is known for it.

The CDR3 covers 14 residues. V gave up 3 bases and J gave up 0 bases, with 9 bases separating them. Germline V gene lookup returns CDR1 GTSNPN and CDR2 SVGIG (reference sequence). V and J are TRBV30 and TRBJ1-5, with D possibly matching TRBD1 (6 bases). This receptor was obtained from a woman aged 18-35 years in good health. The sample consisted of naive CD4+ T cells from blood. CDR3 region: CAWRVGASNQPQHF. In DNA, the CDR3 is TGTGCCTGGAGGGTGGGGGCTAGCAATCAGCCCCAGCATTTT.